This entry features one T cell receptor beta chain sequence. Its antigen is still unknown. This entry is derived from a study of identical twins. Findings and limits, study-wide: There were fewer insertions in abundant cord blood beta clonotypes, but memory repertoires showed no such pattern.

Template switching supplied a universal primer site; unique molecular identifiers were carried on the cDNA. One entry per CDR3 protein results from TCRdb running MiXCR on the 5' RACE reads. The repertoire holds about 520,000 distinct CDR3 sequences, with about 20% as singletons. Only healthy Caucasians were enrolled as donors. This sample also appeared in a second study, on T cells expressing NK-cell markers.

The sequence derives from a woman under 30 in good health. Specimen: CD4+ T cells sorted from blood.

CDR3 amino acids: CASSQEGQGSSYEQYF. In nucleotides, the CDR3 is TGTGCCAGCAGCCAAGAGGGACAGGGGAGCTCCTACGAGCAGTACTTC. The genes are TRBV3-1 and TRBJ2-7; 10 bases match TRBD1. CDR3 length: 16 residues. CDR1 LGHDT and CDR2 YNNKEL come from the germline V gene (reference sequence). The V segment lost 0 bases and the J segment 0 bases; nucleotides outside the gene matches: 2.